One sample yielded the 16 T cell receptor beta chains listed below, sequenced in a study of blood T cells in healthy people across ages. Together with a sample-barcoded 5' primer, a J-beta primer mix was included in a second PCR lasting roughly 7 to 11 cycles. Via MiXCR, TCRdb re-called the 5' RACE reads, giving one row per CDR3 protein. Of roughly 2 million distinct CDR3 sequences in the sample, roughly 50% were seen once. The sample taken for sequencing was blood. Source of these receptors: a woman aged 40 to 49 in good health.

Of note for this clonotype: The junction departs from germline at one end; a sequencing error may be responsible. The V gene is TRBV5-6, the J gene TRBJ2-3; 10 bases agree with TRBD2. This CDR3 spans 10 amino acids. CDR1 and CDR2 (germline): SGHDT, YYEEEE. This CDR3 reads CANSGGALYF. DNA for the CDR3: TGTGCCAACAGCGGGGGGGCCCTGTATTTT.

A remark on this clonotype: Germline and junction disagree at one end, which may indicate a read error. This chain uses TRBV7-7 with TRBJ2-2; 12 bases align to TRBD1. Germline loops: CDR1 SSHAT, CDR2 FNYEAQ (reference sequence). The CDR3 spans 16 residues. The CDR3: CASSLGTGGATGELFF. CDR3 bases: TGTGCTAGCAGCTTAGGGACAGGGGGCGCAACCGGGGAGCTGTTTTTT.

Comment on this clonotype: An end of the junction differs from the germline gene, which may be a read error. The chain links TRBV12-3 or TRBV12-4 to TRBJ2-3; unclear D gene. The CDR3 sequence is 12 residues long. The CDR3 region is CASSLTPDTEYF. CDR3 DNA: TGTGCCAGCAGTTTGACCCCAGATACGGAGTATTTT.

This chain connects TRBV27 to TRBJ1-2, with unresolved D. Per germline, CDR1 MNHEY and CDR2 SMNVEV (reference sequence). The CDR3 totals 14 residues. V lost 5 bases and J 3 bases, leaving 13 bases between the germline ends. The CDR3 nucleotides read TGTGCCAGCAGTCCTCGGGCAGCTTACTATGGCTACACCTTC. Its translation is CASSPRAAYYGYTF.

This clonotype was picked up a small number of times. The V gene is TRBV12-3 or TRBV12-4, the J gene TRBJ2-3; D might be TRBD2 (6 bases). V dropped 6 bases and J dropped 4 bases, with 11 bases sitting between them. The CDR3 totals 13 residues. This chain's CDR3 is CASSGGKSDTQYF. The CDR3 bases are TGTGCCAGCAGCGGGGGTAAATCAGATACGCAGTATTTT.

The chain couples TRBV12-3 or TRBV12-4 to TRBJ2-3; 9 positions agree with TRBD2. V was pared by 6 bases and J by 0 bases, with 10 bases of the junction left unmatched. The CDR3 has 17 amino acids. CDR3 nucleotide sequence: TGTGCCAGCAGCTTGACTAGCGGAAAGACTAGCACAGATACGCAGTATTTT. This codes for CASSLTSGKTSTDTQYF.

The CDR3 coding sequence is TGTGCCAGCAGCTTAGAGGGACAGGGACGCTATGGCTACACCTTC. It codes for CASSLEGQGRYGYTF. J is TRBJ1-2 and V is TRBV7-6, with 9 bases identical to TRBD1. Trimming removed 1 base from V and 4 bases from J; junction bases left unmatched: 4. Looked up from germline, CDR1 is SGHVS and CDR2 is FNYEAQ. This CDR3 comprises 15 residues.

In this sample, this clonotype turned up a few times. The V and J genes are TRBV7-9 and TRBJ2-3; 9 bases align to TRBD1. Per the germline V gene, CDR1 is SEHNR and CDR2 is FQNEAQ (reference sequence). V trimming: 5 bases; J trimming: 4 bases; junction bases outside the gene matches: 10. The CDR3 runs 16 residues. The CDR3 nucleotides read TGTGCCAGCAGCCCAATCCGGGACAGGGTGGCAGATACGCAGTATTTT. Translating it yields CASSPIRDRVADTQYF.

This clonotype was seen more than once but under ten times. The chain employs TRBV9 and TRBJ2-5; 8 bases align to TRBD2. Germline-derived CDR1 and CDR2 are SGDLS and YYNGEE. The CDR3 consists of 14 residues. V lost 3 bases and J lost 2; bases outside the gene matches: 3. The CDR3 DNA follows: TGTGCCAGCAGCGCCGCTAGCGGGCAAGAGACCCAGTACTTC. Amino acid sequence: CASSAASGQETQYF.

The genes are TRBV18 and TRBJ1-2; 10 nucleotides align to TRBD1. Germline lookup yields CDR1 KGHSH and CDR2 LQKENI. CDR3 length: 16 amino acids. V dropped 5 bases and J dropped 2; count of bases not matched to a gene: 8. The CDR3 bases are TGTGCCAGCTCAGAGTGGGACAGGGGAGTGAACTATGGCTACACCTTC. As protein: CASSEWDRGVNYGYTF.

The chain couples TRBV15 to TRBJ2-7, with D possibly being TRBD1 (5 bases). The germline CDR1 and CDR2 sequences are LNHNV and YYDKDF (reference sequence). This CDR3 is built from 16 residues. Trimming cost V 0 bases and J 1 base, with 13 bases left between them. CDR3 protein: CATSRDGALGSYEQYF. DNA for the CDR3: TGTGCCACCAGCAGAGATGGGGCTCTGGGGTCCTACGAGCAGTACTTC.

This chain joins TRBV7-3 and TRBJ2-5, with TRBD1 matching over 8 bases. Germline V lookup: CDR1 SGHTA, CDR2 FQGTGA. CDR3 length: 15 amino acids. Unmatched junction bases numbered 6, after V lost 3 bases and J lost 3 bases. This CDR3 reads CASSFQGAREETQYF. CDR3 sequence (DNA): TGTGCCAGCAGCTTCCAGGGGGCGCGGGAAGAGACCCAGTACTTC.

The CDR3 region is CSARIPGLDEQYF. CDR3 DNA sequence: TGCAGTGCCAGGATTCCTGGACTGGACGAGCAGTACTTC. The chain joins TRBV20-1 to TRBJ2-5, with a possible D match to TRBD2 (5 bases). With the DNA end fitting TRBJ2-7 better, the J assignment may be wrong. This CDR3 has 13 amino acids. Germline CDR1 DFQATT, CDR2 SNEGSKA (reference sequence).

This chain connects TRBV6-5 to TRBJ2-2; D remains ambiguous. V lost 3 bases to trimming and J lost 4 bases, with 12 bases between them. The CDR3 covers 15 residues. Germline CDR1 is MNHEY and CDR2 is SVGAGI. In nucleotides, the CDR3 is TGTGCCAGCAGTTATAGCCGGGCAAGCACCGGGGAGCTGTTTTTT. It encodes CASSYSRASTGELFF.

The V and J genes are TRBV4-1 and TRBJ2-3; 11 bases fit TRBD1. The CDR3 loop spans 17 amino acids. J gave up 0 bases and V 3 bases, and 5 bases lay outside the gene matches. Germline V gene data show CDR1 as MGHRA and CDR2 as YSYEKL. CDR3 amino acids: CASSQPGTGGSTDTQYF. CDR3 DNA: TGCGCCAGCAGCCAGCCTGGGACAGGGGGTAGCACAGATACGCAGTATTTT.

Only one count was recorded for this clonotype. This chain joins TRBV7-2 and TRBJ2-5, with a weak D call TRBD2 (6 bases). Between the trimmed V and J ends, which lost 3 bases and 5 bases, there was a span of 25 bases. This CDR3 is built from 18 residues. Germline CDR1 SGHTA, CDR2 FQGNSA. CDR3 DNA: TGTGCCAGCAGCTTCAGGACTGGCGGGGCATCAGGGAGGGAGACCCAGTACTTC. Translated: CASSFRTGGASGRETQYF.